The T cell receptor beta chain under discussion was sequenced for a study of blood T cell repertoires in COVID-19. Authors' data handling: Quantification of nucleated cells was approximated via reference gene primer amplification. The assay was immunoSEQ multiplex PCR, and TCRdb's table has in-frame clones only and misses some. The V and J calls and clone size were taken over from that table, and D and trimming were inferred from the DNA. The table shows about 130,000 clones, with about nine tenths occurring only once. Germline CDR1 WNHNN, CDR2 SYGVQD (reference sequence). The CDR3 is made up of 14 amino acids. V was clipped by 6 bases and J by 3 bases; unmatched bases: 4.

Sequences were obtained from peripheral blood. The chain recombines TRBV10-1 with TRBJ2-1; 8 positions agree with TRBD1. This sequence was found in a man aged 50 or older with active COVID-19. In DNA form, the CDR3 reads TGCGCCAGCAGCCCTACAGGGGGCTACAATGAGCAGTTCTTC. It encodes CASSPTGGYNEQFF.